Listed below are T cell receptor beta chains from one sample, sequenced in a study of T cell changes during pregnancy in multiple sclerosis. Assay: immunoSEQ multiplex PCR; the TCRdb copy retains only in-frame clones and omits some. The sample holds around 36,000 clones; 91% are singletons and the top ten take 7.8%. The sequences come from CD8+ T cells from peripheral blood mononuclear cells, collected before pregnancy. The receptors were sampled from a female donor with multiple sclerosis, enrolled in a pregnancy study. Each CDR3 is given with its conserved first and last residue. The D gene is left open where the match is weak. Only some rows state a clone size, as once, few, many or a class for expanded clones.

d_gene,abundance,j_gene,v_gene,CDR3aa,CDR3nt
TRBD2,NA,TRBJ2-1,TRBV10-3,CAITTSGKNNEQFF,TGTGCCATCACAACTAGCGGAAAGAACAATGAGCAGTTCTTC
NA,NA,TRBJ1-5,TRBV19,CASSIGPQPQHF,TGTGCCAGTAGTATAGGTCCGCAGCCCCAGCATTTT
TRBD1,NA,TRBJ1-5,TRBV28,CASSLFYRGSGQPQHF,TGTGCCAGCAGTTTATTCTACAGGGGCTCGGGACAGCCCCAGCATTTT
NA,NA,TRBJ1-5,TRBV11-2,CASSLDLGGNQPQHF,TGTGCCAGCAGCTTAGATTTGGGGGGGAATCAGCCCCAGCATTTT
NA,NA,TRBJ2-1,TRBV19,CASSIGETNEQFF,TGTGCCAGTAGTATTGGGGAGACGAATGAGCAGTTCTTC
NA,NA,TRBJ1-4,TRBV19,CASSTATNEKLFF,TGTGCCAGTAGTACGGCAACTAATGAAAAACTGTTTTTT
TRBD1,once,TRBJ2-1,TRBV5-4,CASQGETSSYNEQFF,TGTGCCAGTCAGGGGGAAACAAGCTCCTACAATGAGCAGTTCTTC
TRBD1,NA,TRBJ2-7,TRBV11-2,CASSLETGSSYEQYF,TGTGCCAGCAGCTTAGAGACAGGGAGCTCCTACGAGCAGTACTTC
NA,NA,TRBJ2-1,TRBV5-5,CASSLEGREQFF,TGTGCCAGCAGCTTGGAGGGGCGCGAGCAGTTCTTC
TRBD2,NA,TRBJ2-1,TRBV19,CASSTDRGLAGEGFKNEQFF,TGTGCCAGTAGTACGGACCGGGGACTAGCGGGAGAAGGATTCAAAAATGAGCAGTTCTTC
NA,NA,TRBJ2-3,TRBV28,CASSLGLEHNTDTQYF,TGTGCCAGCAGTTTGGGGCTAGAGCATAACACAGATACGCAGTATTTT
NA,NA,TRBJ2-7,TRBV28,CASSSFPYEQYF,TGTGCCAGCAGTTCCTTTCCTTACGAGCAGTACTTC
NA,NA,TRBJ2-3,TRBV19,CASKGWGGTDTQYF,TGTGCCAGTAAGGGCTGGGGGGGCACAGATACGCAGTATTTT
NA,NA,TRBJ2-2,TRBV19,CASSTQGTGELFF,TGTGCCAGTAGTACACAGGGTACCGGGGAGCTGTTTTTT
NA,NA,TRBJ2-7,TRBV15,CATSGLVSYEQYF,TGTGCCACCAGCGGCCTGGTCTCCTACGAGCAGTACTTC
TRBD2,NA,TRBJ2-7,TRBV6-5,CASSLRTSASYEQYF,TGTGCCAGCAGCCTCCGGACTAGTGCCTCCTACGAGCAGTACTTC
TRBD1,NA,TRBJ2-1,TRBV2,CASGGTGGDEQFF,TGTGCCAGCGGTGGGACAGGGGGGGATGAGCAGTTCTTC
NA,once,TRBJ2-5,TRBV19,CASSIDGFLEGTQYF,TGTGCCAGTAGTATAGATGGCTTTTTGGAGGGGACCCAGTACTTC
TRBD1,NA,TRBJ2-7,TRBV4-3,CASSQDGTGSSYEQYF,TGCGCCAGCAGCCAAGATGGGACAGGGAGCTCCTACGAGCAGTACTTC
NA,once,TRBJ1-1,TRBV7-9,CASSLGGGKAFF,TGTGCCAGCAGCTTAGGTGGCGGGAAAGCTTTCTTT
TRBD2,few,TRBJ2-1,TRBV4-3,CASSQDWGGEQFF,TGCGCCAGCAGCCAAGATTGGGGGGGGGAGCAGTTCTTC
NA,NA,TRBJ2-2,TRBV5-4,CASSYRTANTGELFF,TGTGCCAGCAGCTATAGGACAGCGAACACCGGGGAGCTGTTTTTT
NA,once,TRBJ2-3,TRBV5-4,CASSLTGGVDTQYF,TGTGCCAGCAGCTTAACAGGGGGGGTAGATACGCAGTATTTT